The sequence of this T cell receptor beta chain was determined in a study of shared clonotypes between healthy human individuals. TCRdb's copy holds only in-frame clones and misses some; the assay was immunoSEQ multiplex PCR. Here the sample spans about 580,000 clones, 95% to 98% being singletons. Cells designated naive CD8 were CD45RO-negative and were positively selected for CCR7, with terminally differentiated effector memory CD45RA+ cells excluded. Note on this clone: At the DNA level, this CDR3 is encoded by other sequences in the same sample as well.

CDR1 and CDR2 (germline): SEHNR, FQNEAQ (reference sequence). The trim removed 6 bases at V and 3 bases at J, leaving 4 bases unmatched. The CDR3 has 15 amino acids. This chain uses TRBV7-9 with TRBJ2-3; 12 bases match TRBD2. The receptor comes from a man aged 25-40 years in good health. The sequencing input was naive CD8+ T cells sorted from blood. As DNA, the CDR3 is TGTGCCAGCAGTCCGACTAGCGGGAGTACAGATACGCAGTATTTT. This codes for CASSPTSGSTDTQYF.